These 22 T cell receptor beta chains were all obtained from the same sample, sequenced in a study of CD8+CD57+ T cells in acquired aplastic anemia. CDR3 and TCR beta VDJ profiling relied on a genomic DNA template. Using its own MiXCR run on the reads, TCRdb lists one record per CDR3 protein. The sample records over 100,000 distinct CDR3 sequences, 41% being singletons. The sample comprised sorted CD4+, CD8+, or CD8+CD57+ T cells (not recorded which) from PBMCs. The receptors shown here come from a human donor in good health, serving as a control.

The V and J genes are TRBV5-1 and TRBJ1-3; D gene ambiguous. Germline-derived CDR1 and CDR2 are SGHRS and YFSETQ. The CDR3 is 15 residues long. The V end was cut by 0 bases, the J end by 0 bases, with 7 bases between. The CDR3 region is CASSLVPASGNTIYF. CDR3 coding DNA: TGCGCCAGCAGCTTGGTGCCGGCCTCTGGAAACACCATATATTTT.

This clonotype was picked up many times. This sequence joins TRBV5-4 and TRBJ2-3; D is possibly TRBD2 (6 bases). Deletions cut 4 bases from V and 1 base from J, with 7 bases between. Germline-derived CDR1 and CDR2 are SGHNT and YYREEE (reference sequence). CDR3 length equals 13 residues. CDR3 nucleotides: TGTGCCAGCAGCCCGGGGGGCACAGATACGCAGTATTTT. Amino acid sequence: CASSPGGTDTQYF.

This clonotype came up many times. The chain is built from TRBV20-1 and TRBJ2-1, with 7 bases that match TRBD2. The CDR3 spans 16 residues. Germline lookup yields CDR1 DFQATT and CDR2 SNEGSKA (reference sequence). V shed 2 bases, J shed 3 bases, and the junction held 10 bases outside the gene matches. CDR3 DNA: TGCAGTGCTAGACCAACGACTAGCCAAATCTACAATGAGCAGTTCTTC. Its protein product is CSARPTTSQIYNEQFF.

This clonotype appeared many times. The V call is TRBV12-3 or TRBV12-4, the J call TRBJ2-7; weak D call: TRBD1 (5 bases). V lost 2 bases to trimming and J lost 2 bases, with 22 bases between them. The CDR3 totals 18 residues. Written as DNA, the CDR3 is TGTGCCAGCAGTTTAAGGTGGTCTCCCGGACACCTTACCTACGAGCAGTACTTC. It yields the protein CASSLRWSPGHLTYEQYF.

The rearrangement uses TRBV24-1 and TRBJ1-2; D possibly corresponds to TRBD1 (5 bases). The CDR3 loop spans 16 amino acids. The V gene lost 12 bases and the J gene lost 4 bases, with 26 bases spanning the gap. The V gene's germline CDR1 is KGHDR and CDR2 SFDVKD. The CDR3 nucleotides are TGTGCCTTCAGTGATGCCCGGGGCAAAGGAGGCTATGGCTACACCTTC. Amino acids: CAFSDARGKGGYGYTF.

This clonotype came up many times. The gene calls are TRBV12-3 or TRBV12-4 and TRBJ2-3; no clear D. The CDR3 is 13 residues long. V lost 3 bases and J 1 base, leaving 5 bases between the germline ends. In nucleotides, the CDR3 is TGTGCCAGCAGTTTTTCGGGCACAGATACGCAGTATTTT. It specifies CASSFSGTDTQYF.

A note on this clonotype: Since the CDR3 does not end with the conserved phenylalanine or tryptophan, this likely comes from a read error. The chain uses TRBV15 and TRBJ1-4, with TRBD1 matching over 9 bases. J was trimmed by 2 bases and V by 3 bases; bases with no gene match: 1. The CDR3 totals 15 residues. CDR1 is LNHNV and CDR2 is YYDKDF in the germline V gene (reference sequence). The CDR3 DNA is TGTGCCACCAGCAGCGGACAGGGGACTAATGAAAAACTGTTTTCT. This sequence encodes CATSSGQGTNEKLFS.

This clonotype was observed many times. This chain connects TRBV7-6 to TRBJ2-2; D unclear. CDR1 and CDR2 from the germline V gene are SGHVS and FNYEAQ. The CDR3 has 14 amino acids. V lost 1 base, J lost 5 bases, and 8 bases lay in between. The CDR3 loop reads CASSLEIETGELFF. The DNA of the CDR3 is TGTGCCAGCAGCTTAGAGATAGAAACCGGGGAGCTGTTTTTT.

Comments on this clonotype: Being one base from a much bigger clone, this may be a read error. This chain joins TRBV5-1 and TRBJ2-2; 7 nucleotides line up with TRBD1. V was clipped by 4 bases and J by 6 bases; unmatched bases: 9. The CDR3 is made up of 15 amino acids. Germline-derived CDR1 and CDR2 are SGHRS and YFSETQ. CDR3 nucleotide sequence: TGCGCCAGCAGCCTTGGGACAGAGAGCCCCGGGGAGCTGTTTTTT. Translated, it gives CASSLGTESPGELFF.

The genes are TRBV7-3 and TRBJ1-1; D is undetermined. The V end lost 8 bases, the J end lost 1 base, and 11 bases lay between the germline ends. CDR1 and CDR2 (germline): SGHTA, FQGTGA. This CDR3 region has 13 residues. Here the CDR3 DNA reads TGTGCCAGCGGTTTGGGCGCGAACACTGAAGCTTTCTTT. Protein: CASGLGANTEAFF.

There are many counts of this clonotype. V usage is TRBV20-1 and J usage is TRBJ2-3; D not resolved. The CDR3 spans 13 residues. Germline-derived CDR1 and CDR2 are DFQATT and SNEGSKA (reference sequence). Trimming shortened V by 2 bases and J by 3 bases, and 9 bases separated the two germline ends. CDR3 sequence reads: CSARYVGTDTQYF. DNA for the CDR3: TGCAGTGCTAGATACGTGGGGACAGATACGCAGTATTTT.

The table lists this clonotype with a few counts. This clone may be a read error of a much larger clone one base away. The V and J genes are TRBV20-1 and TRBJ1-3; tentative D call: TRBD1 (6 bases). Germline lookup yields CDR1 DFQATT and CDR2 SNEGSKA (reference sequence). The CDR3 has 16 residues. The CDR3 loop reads CSARVAGTRAGNTTYF. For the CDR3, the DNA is TGCAGTGCTAGAGTAGCCGGGACACGCGCTGGAAACACCACATATTTT.

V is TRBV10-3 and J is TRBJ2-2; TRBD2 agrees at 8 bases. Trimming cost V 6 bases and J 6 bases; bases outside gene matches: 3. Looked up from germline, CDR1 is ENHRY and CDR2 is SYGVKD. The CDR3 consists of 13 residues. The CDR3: CAIRAGVSGELFF. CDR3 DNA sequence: TGTGCCATCAGAGCGGGGGTCTCCGGGGAGCTGTTTTTT.

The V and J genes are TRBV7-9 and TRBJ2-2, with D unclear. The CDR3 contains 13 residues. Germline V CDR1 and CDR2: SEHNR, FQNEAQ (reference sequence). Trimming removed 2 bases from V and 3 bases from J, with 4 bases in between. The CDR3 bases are TGTGCCAGCAGCTTAATTCACACCGGGGAGCTGTTTTTT. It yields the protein CASSLIHTGELFF.

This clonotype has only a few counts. In DNA form, the CDR3 reads TGTGCCAGCAGCCAGGGCCCAGAGACCCAGTACTTC. Its protein is CASSQGPETQYF. The chain has TRBV3-1 and TRBJ2-5; D unresolved. This CDR3 is built from 12 residues. The germline V gene encodes CDR1 LGHDT and CDR2 YNNKEL (reference sequence). V dropped 3 bases and J dropped 4 bases, with 6 bases sitting between them.

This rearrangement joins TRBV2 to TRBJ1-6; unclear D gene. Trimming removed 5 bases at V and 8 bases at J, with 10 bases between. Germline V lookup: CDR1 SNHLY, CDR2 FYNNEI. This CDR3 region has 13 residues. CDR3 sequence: CASSPGWDSPLHF. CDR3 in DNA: TGTGCCAGCAGTCCGGGTTGGGATTCACCCCTCCACTTT. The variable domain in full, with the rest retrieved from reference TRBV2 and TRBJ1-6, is EPEVTQTPSHQVTQMGQEVILRCVPISNHLYFYWYRQILGQKVEFLVSFYNNEISEKSEIFDDQFSVERPDGSNFTLKIRSTKLEDSAMYFCASSPGWDSPLHFGNGTRLTVT.

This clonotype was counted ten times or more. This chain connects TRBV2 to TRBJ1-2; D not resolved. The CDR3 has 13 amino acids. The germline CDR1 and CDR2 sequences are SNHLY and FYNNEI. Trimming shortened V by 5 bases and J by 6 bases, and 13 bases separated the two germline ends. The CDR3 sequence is CASSSKWVDGYTF. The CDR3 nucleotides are TGTGCCAGCAGTTCTAAGTGGGTGGATGGCTACACCTTC.

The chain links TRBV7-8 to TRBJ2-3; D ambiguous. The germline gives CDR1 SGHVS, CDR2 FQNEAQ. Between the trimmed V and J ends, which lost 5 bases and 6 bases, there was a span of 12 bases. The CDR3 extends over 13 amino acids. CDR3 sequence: CASSMMTGDTQYF. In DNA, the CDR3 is TGTGCCAGCAGCATGATGACCGGGGATACGCAGTATTTT.

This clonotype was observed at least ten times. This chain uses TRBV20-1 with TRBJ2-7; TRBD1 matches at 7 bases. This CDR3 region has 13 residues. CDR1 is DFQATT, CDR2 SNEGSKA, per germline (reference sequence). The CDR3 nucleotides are TGCCTTGGACCTCCAGGGGGAATCTACGAGCAGTACTTC. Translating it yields CLGPPGGIYEQYF.

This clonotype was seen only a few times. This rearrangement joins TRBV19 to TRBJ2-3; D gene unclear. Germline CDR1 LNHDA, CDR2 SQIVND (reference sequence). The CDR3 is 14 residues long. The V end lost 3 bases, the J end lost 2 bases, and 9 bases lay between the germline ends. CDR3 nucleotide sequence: TGTGCCAGTAGTATGCGGAAAAACACAGATACGCAGTATTTT. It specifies CASSMRKNTDTQYF.

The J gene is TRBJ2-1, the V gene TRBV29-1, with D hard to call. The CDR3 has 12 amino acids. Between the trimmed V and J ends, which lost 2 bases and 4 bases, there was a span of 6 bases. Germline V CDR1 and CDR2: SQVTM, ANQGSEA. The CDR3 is CSVELSYNEQFF. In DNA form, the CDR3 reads TGCAGCGTTGAACTCAGTTACAATGAGCAGTTCTTC.

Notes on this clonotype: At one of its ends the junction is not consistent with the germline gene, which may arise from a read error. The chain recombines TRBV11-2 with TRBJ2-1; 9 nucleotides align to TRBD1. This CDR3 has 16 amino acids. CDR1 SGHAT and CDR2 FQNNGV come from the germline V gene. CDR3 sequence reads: CASSPTGTGSKGEQLF. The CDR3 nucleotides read TGTGCCAGCAGCCCGACCGGGACAGGGAGTAAAGGTGAGCAGCTCTTC. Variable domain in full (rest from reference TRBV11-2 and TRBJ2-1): EAGVAQSPRYKIIEKRQSVAFWCNPISGHATLYWYQQILGQGPKLLIQFQNNGVVDDSQLPKDRFSAERLKGVDSTLKIQPAKLEDSAVYLCASSPTGTGSKGEQLFGPGTRLTVL.